The next 14 T cell receptor beta chains were all read from a single sample in a study of T cell responses to AZD1222 COVID-19 vaccine. Some clones are missing from TCRdb's copy, which holds only in-frame ones; the method was immunoSEQ multiplex PCR. The sample carries about 100,000 clones, roughly 89% recorded once. The sequenced sample was peripheral blood, obtained on day 0 of AZD1222 vaccination. The receptor source for this set is an adult in good health.

The rearrangement links TRBV19 to TRBJ2-1; 13 positions match TRBD2. From germline, CDR1 is LNHDA and CDR2 SQIVND (reference sequence). V shed 5 bases, J shed 0 bases, and the junction held 16 bases outside the gene matches. This CDR3 region has 21 residues. CDR3 protein: CASSSPRGGTSGTLSYNEQFF. As DNA, the CDR3 is TGTGCCAGTAGTTCTCCGCGGGGGGGGACTAGCGGGACCCTCTCCTACAATGAGCAGTTCTTC. The variable domain in full, completed from reference TRBV19 and TRBJ2-1, reads DGGITQSPKYLFRKEGQNVTLSCEQNLNHDAMYWYRQDPGQGLRLIYYSQIVNDFQKGDIAEGYSVSREKKESFPLTVTSAQKNPTAFYLCASSSPRGGTSGTLSYNEQFFGPGTRLTVL.

This rearrangement joins TRBV4-1 to TRBJ1-1; TRBD1 agrees at 7 bases. Germline V CDR1 and CDR2: MGHRA, YSYEKL. The CDR3 covers 14 residues. Trimming removed 5 bases from V and 7 bases from J; junction bases left unmatched: 10. The CDR3 coding sequence is TGCGCCAGCAGCAGACGGGACAGCCCAGATGAAGCTTTCTTT. Protein product: CASSRRDSPDEAFF.

The V and J genes are TRBV2 and TRBJ2-1; 8 nucleotides align to TRBD1. After removal of 7 bases from V and 8 bases from J, the junction contained 7 bases not matched to a gene. The CDR3 is 13 residues long. Germline V gene lookup returns CDR1 SNHLY and CDR2 FYNNEI. The CDR3 here is CASTTGAGDEQFF. CDR3 nucleotides: TGTGCCAGCACGACAGGGGCTGGGGATGAGCAGTTCTTC. The complete variable domain, with remaining parts taken from reference TRBV2 and TRBJ2-1, reads EPEVTQTPSHQVTQMGQEVILRCVPISNHLYFYWYRQILGQKVEFLVSFYNNEISEKSEIFDDQFSVERPDGSNFTLKIRSTKLEDSAMYFCASTTGAGDEQFFGPGTRLTVL.

This chain connects TRBV5-1 to TRBJ2-3, with D possibly being TRBD2 (6 bases). V was shortened by 2 bases and J by 4 bases, with 11 bases between the two germline ends. From germline, CDR1 is SGHRS and CDR2 YFSETQ. CDR3 length: 14 residues. The chain's CDR3 is CASSLASVADTQYF. CDR3 bases: TGCGCCAGCAGCTTAGCTAGCGTGGCAGATACGCAGTATTTT.

This clone was observed a single time. V and J are TRBV3-1 (or the pseudogene TRBV3-2) and TRBJ2-5; possibly TRBD1 for D (6 bases). The CDR3 consists of 17 residues. Germline CDR1 is LGHDT and CDR2 is YNNKEL (reference sequence). V was clipped by 0 bases and J by 3 bases, with 17 bases between them. The CDR3 reads CASSQDRGPDRKETQYF. Written as DNA, the CDR3 is TGTGCCAGCAGCCAAGATCGGGGACCGGACAGAAAAGAGACCCAGTACTTC.

The CDR3 coding sequence is TGTGCCAGCAGCCAAGATGATCTAGCGGGGGCCCTGGGTGAGACCCAGTACTTC. The encoded protein is CASSQDDLAGALGETQYF. The gene calls are TRBV3-1 (or the pseudogene TRBV3-2) and TRBJ2-5; 10 bases fit TRBD2. CDR3 length equals 18 residues. From germline, CDR1 is LGHDT and CDR2 YNNKEL (reference sequence). V shed 0 bases, J shed 5 bases, and the junction held 12 bases outside the gene matches.

The chain carries TRBV6-6 and TRBJ1-1, with 9 nucleotides matching TRBD1. CDR1 is MNHNY and CDR2 is SVGAGI in the germline V gene (reference sequence). The CDR3 is 12 amino acids. J was trimmed by 11 bases and V by 6 bases; bases with no gene match: 7. CDR3: CASRPKDRGAFF. Here the CDR3 DNA reads TGTGCCAGCAGACCTAAAGACAGGGGGGCTTTCTTT.

CDR3 DNA: TGTGCCAGCAGCTTTTCAGGGCCCTCCTACGAGCAGTACTTC. Residues: CASSFSGPSYEQYF. The chain links TRBV27 to TRBJ2-7; a possible D gene is TRBD1 (5 bases). The CDR3 consists of 14 residues. Germline lookup yields CDR1 MNHEY and CDR2 SMNVEV (reference sequence). V was clipped by 6 bases and J by 0 bases, with 12 bases between them.

The chain couples TRBV30 to TRBJ1-1; 8 bases line up with TRBD1. CDR3 length equals 14 residues. Germline-derived CDR1 and CDR2 are GTSNPN and SVGIG (reference sequence). V lost 7 bases and J lost 7; bases outside the gene matches: 14. For the CDR3, the DNA is TGTGCCTTTCAGGGGGCGCAGATTATTAATGAAGCTTTCTTT. This gives the protein CAFQGAQIINEAFF.

V usage is TRBV6-5 and J usage is TRBJ1-4; D unresolved. With 7 bases removed from V and 2 bases from J, the gap between germline ends came to 11 bases. From germline, CDR1 is MNHEY and CDR2 SVGAGI. This CDR3 region has 14 residues. The CDR3 region is CASTPGSTNEKLFF. CDR3 in DNA: TGTGCCAGCACCCCCGGTAGTACTAATGAAAAACTGTTTTTT.

This chain joins TRBV5-6 and TRBJ1-2; 8 bases align to TRBD1. The ends lost 2 bases at V and 4 bases at J; junction bases unmatched: 1. Germline values: CDR1 SGHDT, CDR2 YYEEEE. This CDR3 has 13 residues. This CDR3 is CASSFTGGYGYTF. The DNA for the CDR3 is TGTGCCAGCAGCTTCACAGGGGGCTATGGCTACACCTTC.

V is TRBV9 and J is TRBJ1-3, with D unresolved. Germline V gives CDR1 SGDLS, CDR2 YYNGEE. The CDR3 has 15 residues. V shed 0 bases and J shed 0 bases, with 7 bases lying between them. CDR3 sequence reads: CASSVEDYSGNTIYF. In DNA, the CDR3 is TGTGCCAGCAGCGTAGAGGATTACTCTGGAAACACCATATATTTT. The full variable domain, with the rest looked up from reference TRBV9 and TRBJ1-3, is DSGVTQTPKHLITATGQRVTLRCSPRSGDLSVYWYQQSLDQGLQFLIQYYNGEERAKGNILERFSAQQFPDLHSELNLSSLELGDSALYFCASSVEDYSGNTIYFGEGSWLTVV.

The rearrangement uses TRBV5-1 and TRBJ1-4, with D unclear. The V end was cut by 2 bases, the J end by 0 bases, with 11 bases between. In germline, CDR1 is SGHRS, CDR2 YFSETQ. The CDR3 length is 16 residues. CDR3 protein: CASSFRTAATNEKLFF. In nucleotides, the CDR3 is TGCGCCAGCAGCTTTCGGACGGCAGCAACTAATGAAAAACTGTTTTTT.

The chain recombines TRBV27 with TRBJ2-1, with TRBD1 matching 10 bases. The junction had 8 bases not matched to a gene; V was cut back by 3 bases and J by 9 bases. The CDR3 is 15 residues long. The germline gives CDR1 MNHEY, CDR2 SMNVEV (reference sequence). Here the CDR3 reads CASSFGQGDRGEQFF. CDR3 nucleotides: TGTGCCAGCAGTTTCGGACAGGGGGATAGGGGTGAGCAGTTCTTC.